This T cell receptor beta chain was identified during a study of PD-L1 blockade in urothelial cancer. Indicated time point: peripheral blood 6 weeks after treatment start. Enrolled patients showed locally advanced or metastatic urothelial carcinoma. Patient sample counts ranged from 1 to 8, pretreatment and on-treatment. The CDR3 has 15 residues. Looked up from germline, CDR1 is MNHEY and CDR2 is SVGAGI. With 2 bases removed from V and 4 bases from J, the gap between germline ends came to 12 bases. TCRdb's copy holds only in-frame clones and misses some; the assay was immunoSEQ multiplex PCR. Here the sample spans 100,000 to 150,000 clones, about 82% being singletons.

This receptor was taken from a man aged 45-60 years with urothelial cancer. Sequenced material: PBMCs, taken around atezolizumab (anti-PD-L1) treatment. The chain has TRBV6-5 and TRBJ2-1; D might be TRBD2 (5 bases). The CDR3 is CASSYRGGGYNEQFF. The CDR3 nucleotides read TGTGCCAGCAGTTACCGCGGAGGTGGGTACAATGAGCAGTTCTTC.